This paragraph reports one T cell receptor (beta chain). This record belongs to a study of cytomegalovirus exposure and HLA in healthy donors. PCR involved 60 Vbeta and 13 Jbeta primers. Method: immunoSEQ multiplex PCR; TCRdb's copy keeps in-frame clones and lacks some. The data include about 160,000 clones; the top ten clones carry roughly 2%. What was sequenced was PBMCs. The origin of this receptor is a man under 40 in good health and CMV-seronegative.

CDR3 amino acids: CASRGQWQPQHF. As DNA, the CDR3 is TGTGCCAGCAGGGGGCAGTGGCAGCCCCAGCATTTT. The chain couples TRBV28 to TRBJ1-5; perhaps TRBD1 as D (5 bases). Germline V gene sequence: CDR1 MDHEN, CDR2 SYDVKM. V dropped 6 bases and J dropped 7 bases, with 10 bases sitting between them. The CDR3 spans 12 residues.